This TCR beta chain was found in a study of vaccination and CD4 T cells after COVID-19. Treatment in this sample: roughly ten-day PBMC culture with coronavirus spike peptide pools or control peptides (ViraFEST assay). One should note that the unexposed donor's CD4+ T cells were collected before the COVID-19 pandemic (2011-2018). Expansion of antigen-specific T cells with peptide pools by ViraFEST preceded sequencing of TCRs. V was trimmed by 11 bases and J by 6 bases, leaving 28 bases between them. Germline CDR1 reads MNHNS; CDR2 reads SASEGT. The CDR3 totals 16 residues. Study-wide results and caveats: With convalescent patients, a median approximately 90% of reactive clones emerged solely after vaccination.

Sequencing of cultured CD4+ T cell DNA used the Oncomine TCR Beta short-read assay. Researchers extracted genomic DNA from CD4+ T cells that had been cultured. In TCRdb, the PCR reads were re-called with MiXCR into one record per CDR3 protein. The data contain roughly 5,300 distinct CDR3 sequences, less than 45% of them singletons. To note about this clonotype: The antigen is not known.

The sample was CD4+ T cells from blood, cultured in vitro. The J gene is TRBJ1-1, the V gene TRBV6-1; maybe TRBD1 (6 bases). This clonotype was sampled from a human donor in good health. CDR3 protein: CASPEVPGEEKPEAFF. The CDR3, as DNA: TGTGCCTCTCCGGAGGTACCAGGGGAAGAGAAACCTGAAGCTTTCTTT.